This T cell receptor beta chain comes out of a study of PD-1 and CTLA-4 blockade in melanoma (dated by TCRdb to the early 2020s). Regarding the complete study: In patients with melanoma, the study measured the effects of PD-1 blockade versus CTLA-4 blockade on the melanoma-reactive CD8 T cell response.

This clone was counted a single time. Its cognate antigen has yet to be identified. No much larger clone is present one base from it, and per-base qualities are unavailable. Its CDR3 holds 15 amino acids, cysteine through phenylalanine. The kept DNA is CDR3 alone, 45 bases in frame from the first base. Trimming takes 3 bases from V and 3 bases from J, and the germline ends sit 11 bases apart. The germline V gene (reference sequence) supplies CDR1 LNHDA and CDR2 SQIVND. Library preparation used the immunoSEQ multiplex PCR assay. TCRdb's version of the immuneACCESS table is confined to in-frame rearrangements and falls short of the full clone set. An unresolved V gene accounts for under half of the shortfall where checked; the remainder is of unknown origin. The sample includes almost 30,000 clones, with less than 90% observed a single time. About 8.5% of the sample lies in the top ten.

The rearrangement joined TRBV19 to TRBJ2-2; the D segment might be TRBD1 or TRBD2, since each matches 5 bases. The specimen comprised CD8+ T cells from peripheral blood, sampled before anti-PD-1 treatment. This TCR was recovered from a human donor with melanoma. The CDR3 region: CASSIGQGDTGELFF. The nucleotides read TGTGCCAGTAGTATTGGTCAGGGAGACACCGGGGAGCTGTTTTTT.